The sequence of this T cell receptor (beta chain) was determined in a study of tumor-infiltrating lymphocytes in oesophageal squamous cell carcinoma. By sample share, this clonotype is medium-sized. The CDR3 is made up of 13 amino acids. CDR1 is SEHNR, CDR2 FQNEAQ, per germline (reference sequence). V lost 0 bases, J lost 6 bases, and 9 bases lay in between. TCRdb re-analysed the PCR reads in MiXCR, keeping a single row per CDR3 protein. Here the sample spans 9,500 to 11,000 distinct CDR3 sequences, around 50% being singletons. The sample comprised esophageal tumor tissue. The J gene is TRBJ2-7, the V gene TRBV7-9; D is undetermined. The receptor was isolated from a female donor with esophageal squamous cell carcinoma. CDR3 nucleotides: TGTGCCAGCAGCTTAGCTTCAGGTCCCGAGCAGTACTTC. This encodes CASSLASGPEQYF. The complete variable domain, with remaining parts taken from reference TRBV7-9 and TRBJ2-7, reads DTGVSQNPRHKITKRGQNVTFRCDPISEHNRLYWYRQTLGQGPEFLTYFQNEAQLEKSRLLSDRFSAERPKGSFSTLEIQRTEQGDSAMYLCASSLASGPEQYFGPGTRLTVT.